The 2 T cell receptor beta chains given below trace back to one sample, sequenced in a study of CXCR3-negative and CXCR3-positive naive CD8 T cells. General study findings and limits: Hydrophobicity of TRB CDR3s was greater in CXCR3-positive naive cells than in CXCR3-negative naive cells.

TRB cDNA was prepared as libraries by UMI-labeled 5' RACE. Using the 5' RACE reads, TCRdb records one entry per CDR3 protein without DNA. This sample's clone table lists approximately 5,900 distinct CDR3 sequences. These receptors are not linked to any known antigen. Source material: naive CXCR3+ CD8+ T cells from blood. Subset denoted: CD45RO-CCR7+CD27+CD95- naive CD8+ T cells expressing CXCR3 (TNR3+). These receptors were taken from a human donor in good health. Some clones in this sample may be carry-over from other donors' samples.

The rearrangement joins TRBV10-3 to TRBJ1-2. CDR3 size: 15 residues. The V gene's germline CDR1 is ENHRY and CDR2 SYGVKD. The CDR3 sequence is CAISDRGESYYGYTF.

This clonotype counts as medium-sized (0.01 to 0.1%) by frequency. V is TRBV29-1 and J is TRBJ2-5; TCRdb's D call, TRBD1, is unchecked because there is no DNA. CDR3 size: 15 residues. From germline, CDR1 is SQVTM and CDR2 ANQGSEA. The CDR3 sequence: CSVELGWDSKETQYF. Looking up the rest from reference TRBV29-1 and TRBJ2-5 gives the full variable domain: SAVISQKPSRDICQRGTSLTIQCQVDSQVTMMFWYRQQPGQSLTLIATANQGSEATYESGFVIDKFPISRPNLTFSTLTVSNMSPEDSSIYLCSVELGWDSKETQYFGPGTRLLVL.